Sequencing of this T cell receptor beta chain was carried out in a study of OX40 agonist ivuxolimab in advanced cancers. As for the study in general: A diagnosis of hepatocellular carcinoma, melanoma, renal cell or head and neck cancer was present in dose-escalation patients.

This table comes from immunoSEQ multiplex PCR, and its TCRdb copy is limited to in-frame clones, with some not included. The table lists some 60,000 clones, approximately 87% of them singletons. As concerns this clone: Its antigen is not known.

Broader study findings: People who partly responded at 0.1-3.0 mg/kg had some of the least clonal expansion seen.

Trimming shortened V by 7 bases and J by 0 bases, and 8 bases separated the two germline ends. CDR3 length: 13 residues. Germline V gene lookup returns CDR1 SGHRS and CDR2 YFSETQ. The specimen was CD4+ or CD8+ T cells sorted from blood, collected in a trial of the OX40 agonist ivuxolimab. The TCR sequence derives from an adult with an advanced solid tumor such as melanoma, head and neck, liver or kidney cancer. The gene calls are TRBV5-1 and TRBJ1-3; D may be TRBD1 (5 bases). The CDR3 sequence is CASQGRSGNTIYF. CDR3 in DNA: TGCGCCAGCCAGGGCCGCTCTGGAAACACCATATATTTT.